Below, one T cell receptor (beta chain) is given with its context. The data stem from a study of a mutant IDH1 vaccine in newly diagnosed glioma. As for time point: baseline, week 1 (first vaccination visit). Treatment meaning: pre-vaccination baseline after standard-of-care therapy. The V segment lost 0 bases and the J segment 7 bases; nucleotides outside the gene matches: 11. Germline CDR1 SGHTA, CDR2 FQGNSA. The CDR3 has 17 amino acids. Assay used: immunoSEQ multiplex PCR; TCRdb lists only in-frame clones, some missing. This table has about 38,000 clones, 80% to 95% appearing once. This chain joins TRBV7-2 and TRBJ2-5; 10 bases line up with TRBD2. The sample consisted of PBMCs, taken from a glioma patient treated with radiotherapy, temozolomide or both. The receptor was isolated from a man aged 18 to 30 with glioma. The CDR3 coding sequence is TGTGCCAGCAGCTTAGCGGGGCTAGCGGGAGATCTTGGGACCCAGTACTTC. It is translated as CASSLAGLAGDLGTQYF.